The entry that follows covers one TCR beta chain sequence. Germline lookup yields CDR1 MNHEY and CDR2 SVGAGI. The ends lost 6 bases at V and 4 bases at J; junction bases unmatched: 9. The CDR3 totals 15 residues. Profiled with immunoSEQ multiplex PCR; TCRdb holds only in-frame clones, not every one. The table lists some 15,000 clones, 80% to 90% of them singletons, with 0.8% to 1.2% in the top ten. These data are taken from a study of monozygotic twins with cystic fibrosis. This chain links TRBV6-5 with TRBJ1-2, with 9 bases matching TRBD1. The sample consisted of blood. This TCR came from a boy younger than 18 with cystic fibrosis. The DNA of the CDR3 is TGTGCCAGCAGCCAGGGACAGGGAATAGGCTATGGCTACACCTTC. It translates to CASSQGQGIGYGYTF.